Listed below are T cell receptor beta chains from one sample, sequenced in a study of T cell responses to AZD1222 COVID-19 vaccine. Some clones are missing from TCRdb's copy, which holds only in-frame ones; the method was immunoSEQ multiplex PCR. The repertoire has 60,000 to 70,000 clones, approximately 80% of them found once; the top ten carry more than 5%. The starting material was peripheral blood, obtained on day 0 of AZD1222 vaccination. These receptor sequences come from an adult in good health. Each CDR3 is given with its conserved first and last residue. D genes are given only for firm matches. Not all rows give a size; the values are once, few, many and, for expanded clones, a class.

d_gene,j_gene,abundance,v_gene,CDR3aa,CDR3nt
-,TRBJ2-5,-,TRBV19,CASSISPRLETQYF,TGTGCCAGTAGTATCTCTCCTAGACTAGAGACCCAGTACTTC
-,TRBJ1-4,-,TRBV6-5,CASRALDRGSEKLFF,TGTGCCAGCAGGGCCCTTGACAGAGGTAGCGAAAAACTGTTTTTT
-,TRBJ1-4,-,TRBV4-2,CASSPEGFDEKLFF,TGTGCCAGCAGCCCGGAGGGGTTTGATGAAAAACTGTTTTTT
TRBD1,TRBJ1-3,-,TRBV4-1,CASSQGLQGYGNTIYF,TGCGCCAGCAGCCAAGGGTTACAGGGGTATGGAAACACCATATATTTT
TRBD1,TRBJ1-4,few,TRBV19,CASSATRTGNEKLFF,TGTGCCAGTAGTGCCACGAGGACAGGGAACGAAAAACTGTTTTTT
-,TRBJ1-2,-,TRBV5-1,CASSLEIGDRGYTF,TGCGCCAGCAGCTTGGAAATCGGGGATCGTGGCTACACCTTC
-,TRBJ1-4,-,TRBV5-4,CASSSKGINEKLFF,TGTGCCAGCAGCTCGAAGGGTATTAATGAAAAACTGTTTTTT
TRBD1,TRBJ1-2,few,TRBV28,CASSLRDRTDYKKYGYTF,TGTGCCAGCAGTTTAAGGGACAGGACCGATTATAAGAAATATGGCTACACCTTC
-,TRBJ2-2,-,TRBV29-1,CSVFANTGELFF,TGCAGCGTTTTTGCGAACACCGGGGAGCTGTTTTTT
-,TRBJ1-2,-,TRBV7-6,CASSQGGSGNRGYTF,TGTGCCAGCAGCCAAGGGGGATCGGGAAATCGCGGCTACACCTTC
TRBD2,TRBJ2-1,-,TRBV5-5,CASSLIPSGHEQFF,TGTGCCAGCAGCTTGATCCCTAGCGGCCATGAGCAGTTCTTC
TRBD2,TRBJ2-3,-,TRBV4-3,CASSQLAATSTDTQYF,TGCGCCAGCAGCCAACTAGCGGCTACTAGCACAGATACGCAGTATTTT
-,TRBJ2-5,-,TRBV9,CASSVAVQETQYF,TGTGCCAGCAGCGTAGCAGTACAAGAGACCCAGTACTTC
-,TRBJ2-5,-,TRBV3-1/TRBV3-2,CASSQVPPRFGETQYF,TGTGCCAGCAGCCAAGTACCTCCCAGGTTTGGGGAGACCCAGTACTTC
-,TRBJ2-5,-,TRBV9,CASSPNPGWETQYF,TGTGCCAGCAGCCCGAATCCCGGGTGGGAGACCCAGTACTTC
TRBD1,TRBJ2-7,-,TRBV4-3,CASSQARTGGHEQYF,TGCGCCAGCAGCCAAGCCCGGACAGGGGGGCACGAGCAGTACTTC
TRBD2,TRBJ2-3,few,TRBV5-4,CASSSSTSGGADTQYF,TGTGCCAGCAGCTCATCGACTAGCGGGGGGGCCGATACGCAGTATTTT
-,TRBJ2-5,-,TRBV4-1,CAIGTMQETQYF,TGCGCCATCGGGACCATGCAAGAGACCCAGTACTTC
TRBD1,TRBJ2-6,-,TRBV7-2,CASRLGTAGGANVLTF,TGTGCCAGCAGGTTAGGGACAGCCGGGGGGGCCAACGTCCTGACTTTC
TRBD2,TRBJ2-1,-,TRBV7-9,CASSLGTSGGPYNEQFF,TGTGCCAGCAGCTTAGGGACTAGCGGGGGTCCATACAATGAGCAGTTCTTC
-,TRBJ2-6,-,TRBV5-1,CASSWGSGANVLTF,TGCGCCAGCAGCTGGGGGTCTGGGGCCAACGTCCTGACTTTC
TRBD1,TRBJ2-7,-,TRBV5-5,CASRWGQGAQNEQYF,TGTGCCAGCAGATGGGGACAGGGGGCGCAGAACGAGCAGTACTTC
-,TRBJ1-3,-,TRBV27,CASSLGRTGNTIYF,TGTGCCAGCAGTTTAGGGAGAACTGGAAACACCATATATTTT
-,TRBJ2-2,-,TRBV7-2,CASSSGPANTGELFF,TGTGCCAGCAGCTCGGGACCTGCGAACACCGGGGAGCTGTTTTTT
-,TRBJ1-1,-,TRBV9,CASSVDTSNTEAFF,TGTGCCAGCAGCGTCGACACTTCGAACACTGAAGCTTTCTTT
TRBD1,TRBJ2-7,-,TRBV5-1,CASTGTGAHEQYF,TGCGCCAGCACCGGGACAGGGGCCCACGAGCAGTACTTC
TRBD2,TRBJ2-7,-,TRBV9,CASSVGETSGGRQYF,TGTGCCAGCAGCGTAGGAGAGACTAGCGGGGGAAGGCAGTACTTC
TRBD2,TRBJ2-3,once,TRBV5-6,CASSLELAGGNTDTQYF,TGTGCCAGCAGCTTGGAGTTAGCGGGGGGGAACACAGATACGCAGTATTTT
-,TRBJ1-1,-,TRBV10-2,CASSENLGLNTEAFF,TGCGCCAGCAGTGAGAATCTGGGGCTGAACACTGAAGCTTTCTTT
-,TRBJ1-3,-,TRBV28,CASSALGAGNTIYF,TGTGCCAGCAGCGCACTGGGGGCTGGAAACACCATATATTTT
-,TRBJ1-2,-,TRBV6-1,CASSESLASYGYTF,TGTGCCAGCAGTGAATCTCTGGCCTCCTATGGCTACACCTTC
-,TRBJ1-6,-,TRBV5-1,CASSPLGPQNSPLHF,TGCGCCAGCAGCCCCCTTGGACCGCAAAATTCACCCCTCCACTTT
TRBD1,TRBJ2-7,once,TRBV6-2/TRBV6-3,CASSFNPGGARTYEQYF,TGTGCCAGCAGTTTCAATCCAGGGGGCGCGAGGACCTACGAGCAGTACTTC
-,TRBJ1-1,-,TRBV24-1,CATSERRNTEAFF,TGTGCCACCAGTGAACGCCGAAACACTGAAGCTTTCTTT
-,TRBJ2-6,few,TRBV5-1,CASSTRGVPGANVLTF,TGCGCCAGCAGCACCCGCGGCGTCCCTGGGGCCAACGTCCTGACTTTC
-,TRBJ2-3,-,TRBV19,CASGPLLGADTQYF,TGTGCCAGTGGGCCCCTCTTGGGGGCAGATACGCAGTATTTT
TRBD1,TRBJ2-5,-,TRBV4-1,CASSPGQGGTQYF,TGCGCCAGCAGCCCAGGACAGGGGGGGACCCAGTACTTC
-,TRBJ2-2,-,TRBV9,CASSVLLAGELFF,TGTGCCAGCAGCGTCCTCCTGGCCGGGGAGCTGTTTTTT
-,TRBJ2-1,-,TRBV7-2,CASSHRSYLLDEQFF,TGTGCCAGCAGCCATCGATCCTACCTTCTAGATGAGCAGTTCTTC
-,TRBJ1-1,-,TRBV2,CASKITMNTEAFF,TGTGCCAGCAAGATAACGATGAACACTGAAGCTTTCTTT
TRBD1,TRBJ2-2,-,TRBV3-1/TRBV3-2,CASSQGDRGRGELFF,TGTGCCAGCAGCCAAGGGGACAGGGGCCGGGGGGAGCTGTTTTTT
TRBD2,TRBJ2-1,once,TRBV11-1,CASRSRLAGGEQFF,TGTGCCAGCAGATCTAGACTAGCGGGGGGTGAGCAGTTCTTC